The sequence of this TCR beta chain was determined in a study of blood T cell repertoires in COVID-19. Study-wide background: Acute and convalescent COVID-19 samples came from the United States, Italy and Spain. The analysed material was cDNA or gDNA that came from T cells, B-cell-depleted T cells, or PBMCs.

The CDR3 has 14 amino acids. Trimming removed 0 bases from V and 2 bases from J, with 7 bases in between. Germline V lookup: CDR1 MNHEY, CDR2 SMNVEV (reference sequence). The method was immunoSEQ multiplex PCR; TCRdb's version includes in-frame clones alone and lacks a portion of them. The table includes 95,000 to 100,000 clones, more than 80% detected once. The receptor was isolated from a human donor in a cohort sampled during active COVID-19. The sequenced sample consisted of peripheral blood. This sequence joins TRBV27 and TRBJ1-2; the D is unclear. CDR3 protein: CASSLSLGNYGYTF. DNA of the CDR3: TGTGCCAGCAGTTTATCCCTAGGAAACTATGGCTACACCTTC.